This passage covers 30 T cell receptor beta chains from one sample sequenced in a study of shared clonotypes between healthy human individuals. Repertoires were generated with immunoSEQ multiplex PCR, while TCRdb's copy carries only in-frame clones and drops some. The data hold hundreds of thousands of clones, with about 74% observed a single time. The sequenced sample consisted of memory CD4+ T cells sorted from blood. Sample subset: CD45RA-negative fraction. These receptors came from a woman in her thirties in good health.

The CDR3 DNA reads as TGTGCCAGCAGCTTGCCCACCGGGACAGGGGTTGTGGCTTTCTTT. It is translated as CASSLPTGTGVVAFF. The rearrangement joins TRBV5-4 to TRBJ1-1; 10 bases are shared with TRBD1. V lost 1 base to trimming and J lost 11 bases; unmatched junction nucleotides: 11. The V gene's germline CDR1 is SGHNT and CDR2 YYREEE (reference sequence). CDR3 length: 15 residues.

The chain has TRBV5-1 and TRBJ1-5, with unresolved D. CDR3 length: 14 amino acids. Trimming stripped 4 bases from V and 4 bases from J, with 12 bases between. Germline CDR1 and CDR2: SGHRS and YFSETQ. The CDR3 here is CASSVGTDNQPQHF. CDR3 DNA sequence: TGCGCCAGCAGCGTTGGAACAGATAATCAGCCCCAGCATTTT.

The chain joins TRBV9 to TRBJ2-7; D is tentatively TRBD1 or TRBD2 (6 bases each). Trimming took 1 base from V and 3 from J, leaving 11 bases between them. CDR3 length: 14 amino acids. Germline-derived CDR1 and CDR2 are SGDLS and YYNGEE. DNA of the CDR3: TGTGCCAGCAGCGTACACGGAGGGGGCTACGAGCAGTACTTC. Amino acids: CASSVHGGGYEQYF.

This clone has only one observation. The rearrangement links TRBV7-8 to TRBJ2-7; no definite D call. Between the trimmed V and J ends, which lost 3 bases and 1 base, there was a span of 10 bases. The CDR3 is 14 amino acids. Germline-derived CDR1 and CDR2 are SGHVS and FQNEAQ. The CDR3, as DNA: TGTGCCAGCAGCTTTCTAGAAAGGTCCTACGAGCAGTACTTC. Translating gives CASSFLERSYEQYF.

The rearrangement links TRBV5-1 to TRBJ1-2; 7 bases agree with TRBD1. J was trimmed by 8 bases and V by 4 bases; bases with no gene match: 14. Germline lookup yields CDR1 SGHRS and CDR2 YFSETQ. CDR3 length equals 15 residues. CDR3 sequence: CASSPGGPNVLGYTF. DNA for the CDR3: TGCGCCAGCAGCCCAGGGGGGCCAAACGTTTTGGGCTACACCTTC.

The CDR3 reads CASSYSTGATGELFF. DNA for the CDR3: TGTGCCAGCAGTTACTCGACGGGGGCCACCGGGGAGCTGTTTTTT. This chain uses TRBV6-6 with TRBJ2-2; perhaps D is TRBD1 or TRBD2 (6 bases each). This CDR3 has 15 residues. CDR1 and CDR2 from the germline V gene are MNHNY and SVGAGI (reference sequence). V lost 0 bases and J 4 bases, leaving 9 bases between the germline ends.

The chain joins TRBV6-1 to TRBJ2-7; D tentatively reads TRBD1 or TRBD2 (5 bases each). The germline V and J ends were trimmed by 10 bases and 4 bases, with 17 bases remaining between them. CDR1 and CDR2 (germline): MNHNS, SASEGT. This CDR3 has 13 amino acids. Written as DNA, the CDR3 is TGTGCCACCTCCCGGGACCAGAATTACGAGCAGTACTTC. The encoded protein is CATSRDQNYEQYF.

The chain has TRBV29-1 and TRBJ2-7; 7 positions match TRBD1. Germline V CDR1 and CDR2: SQVTM, ANQGSEA. The CDR3 runs 12 residues. V shed 6 bases, J shed 6 bases, and the junction held 8 bases outside the gene matches. In DNA form, the CDR3 reads TGCAGCGTCCGGACAGGTTCTAGCGAGCAGTACTTC. This sequence encodes CSVRTGSSEQYF.

V and J are TRBV7-9 and TRBJ2-6; either TRBD1 or TRBD2 may supply D (5 bases each). Germline CDR1 is SEHNR and CDR2 is FQNEAQ (reference sequence). V gave up 5 bases and J gave up 1 base, with 21 bases separating them. This CDR3 has 19 residues. In DNA form, the CDR3 reads TGTGCCAGCAGCCTAGGGGCGGGCCATGGCCTGTCTGGGGCCAACGTCCTGACTTTC. It encodes CASSLGAGHGLSGANVLTF.

This chain connects TRBV7-6 to TRBJ2-5; TRBD1 or TRBD2 may be the D gene (5 bases each). Germline V gene lookup returns CDR1 SGHVS and CDR2 FNYEAQ. The CDR3 spans 14 residues. V lost 5 bases and J 4 bases, leaving 14 bases between the germline ends. Here the CDR3 DNA reads TGTGCCAGCAGCGGGGCCCAGGGACGAGAGACCCAGTACTTC. Its translation is CASSGAQGRETQYF.

This clone was recorded once. The chain links TRBV27 to TRBJ2-7; 8 nucleotides align to TRBD1. The CDR3 covers 14 residues. After removal of 6 bases from V and 0 bases from J, the junction contained 4 bases not matched to a gene. CDR1 and CDR2 (germline): MNHEY, SMNVEV (reference sequence). The CDR3 protein is CASSGTGTSYEQYF. For the CDR3, the DNA is TGTGCCAGCAGCGGGACAGGAACCTCCTACGAGCAGTACTTC.

The chain carries TRBV28 and TRBJ1-4, with D unclear. V lost 5 bases and J lost 8, with 18 bases in between. Per germline, CDR1 MDHEN and CDR2 SYDVKM. CDR3 length: 15 amino acids. For the CDR3, the DNA is TGTGCCAGCAGTACACAACGACACGTGTCCGAAAAACTGTTTTTT. Amino acid sequence: CASSTQRHVSEKLFF.

This clone was counted between two and nine times. Different DNA sequences within this sample yield the same CDR3. The chain has TRBV28 and TRBJ1-1; no clear D gene. The germline gives CDR1 MDHEN, CDR2 SYDVKM. There are 14 residues in the CDR3. Deletions cut 7 bases from V and 1 base from J, with 13 bases between. Here the CDR3 DNA reads TGTGCCAGCACTCCTCCATGGGGGAACACTGAAGCTTTCTTT. Its protein product is CASTPPWGNTEAFF.

The rearrangement links TRBV7-9 to TRBJ2-3; 10 bases are shared with TRBD1. The CDR3 is 14 amino acids. V lost 3 bases and J lost 4; bases outside the gene matches: 1. Per germline, CDR1 SEHNR and CDR2 FQNEAQ (reference sequence). CDR3 sequence reads: CASSFGQGADTQYF. The CDR3, as DNA: TGTGCCAGCAGCTTCGGACAGGGGGCAGATACGCAGTATTTT.

In regard to this clone: Other nucleotide sequences from this sample produce the same CDR3. The rearrangement joins TRBV5-6 to TRBJ1-5; maybe TRBD1 (6 bases). The ends were cut back, 7 bases at V and 2 bases at J, with 10 bases in the middle. CDR3 length: 13 residues. The germline gives CDR1 SGHDT, CDR2 YYEEEE. The CDR3 DNA sequence: TGTGCCAGCTCCAGGGGCCGCAATCAGCCCCAGCATTTT. Its translation is CASSRGRNQPQHF.

A remark on this clone: The sample contains more than one DNA sequence encoding this CDR3. This chain connects TRBV2 to TRBJ2-3; 12 bases map to TRBD2. V dropped 6 bases and J dropped 2; count of bases not matched to a gene: 9. Looked up from germline, CDR1 is SNHLY and CDR2 is FYNNEI. There are 17 residues in the CDR3. The CDR3, as DNA: TGTGCCAGCAGCCCTAGACTAGCGGGGGATTTCACAGATACGCAGTATTTT. Protein product: CASSPRLAGDFTDTQYF.

This clone came up a few times. The chain employs TRBV2 and TRBJ2-7; D is undetermined. V lost 4 bases and J lost 7, with 8 bases in between. Germline V gene lookup returns CDR1 SNHLY and CDR2 FYNNEI. The CDR3 is made up of 11 amino acids. CDR3 loop: CASSVTMEQYF. The CDR3 nucleotides read TGTGCCAGCAGTGTGACGATGGAGCAGTACTTC.

The chain employs TRBV2 and TRBJ2-5; D might be TRBD1 (5 bases). CDR3 size: 13 residues. V shed 6 bases and J shed 5 bases, with 13 bases lying between them. Per the germline V gene, CDR1 is SNHLY and CDR2 is FYNNEI. The CDR3 spells CASSLRVPETQYF. In nucleotides, the CDR3 is TGTGCCAGCAGCCTCAGGGTTCCCGAGACCCAGTACTTC.

The gene calls are TRBV29-1 and TRBJ1-1; no definite D call. Per germline, CDR1 SQVTM and CDR2 ANQGSEA. CDR3 length: 11 residues. V was shortened by 2 bases and J by 5 bases, with 6 bases between the two germline ends. The CDR3 sequence is CSVEWLTEAFF. The CDR3 DNA reads TGCAGCGTTGAATGGTTGACTGAAGCTTTCTTT.

The V and J genes are TRBV20-1 and TRBJ2-7; D is ambiguous. The V end lost 2 bases, the J end lost 7 bases, and 9 bases lay between the germline ends. The CDR3 spans 11 residues. Germline CDR1 and CDR2: DFQATT and SNEGSKA (reference sequence). In nucleotides, the CDR3 is TGCAGTGCTAGACTGGAAACGGAGCAGTACTTC. Translated, it gives CSARLETEQYF.

This chain uses TRBV2 with TRBJ2-5; D not certain. The CDR3 is made up of 13 amino acids. V was cut by 4 bases and J by 2 bases, with 8 bases left in between. Germline CDR1 reads SNHLY; CDR2 reads FYNNEI. The CDR3 spells CASSASGQETQYF. The CDR3 DNA sequence: TGTGCCAGCAGTGCTTCAGGACAAGAGACCCAGTACTTC.

This sequence joins TRBV25-1 and TRBJ2-3; no clear D. Germline assignment: CDR1 MGHDK and CDR2 SYGVNS. CDR3 size: 14 residues. V lost 2 bases and J lost 6, with 12 bases in between. The CDR3 DNA reads as TGTGCCAGCAGTGAACGTAGGGTCCATGATACGCAGTATTTT. This gives the protein CASSERRVHDTQYF.

This rearrangement joins TRBV5-1 to TRBJ2-1; 8 nucleotides align to TRBD2. The germline V gene has CDR1 SGHRS and CDR2 YFSETQ. J gave up 1 base and V 0 bases, and 6 bases lay outside the gene matches. The CDR3 is made up of 17 amino acids. The CDR3 is CASSLGGAGGSYNEQFF. The CDR3 nucleotides read TGCGCCAGCAGCTTGGGCGGGGCGGGAGGATCCTACAATGAGCAGTTCTTC.

CDR3 nucleotides: TGTGCCAGCAGTTACGGGGATTGGACGGAAAAACTGTTTTTT. This encodes CASSYGDWTEKLFF. V and J are TRBV6-5 and TRBJ1-4; D is uncertain. The CDR3 length is 14 residues. V dropped 2 bases and J dropped 8 bases, with 12 bases sitting between them. CDR1 is MNHEY, CDR2 SVGAGI, per germline.

This clone was seen just once. Here the CDR3 reads CASSLGGRENYGYTF. The CDR3 DNA is TGTGCCAGCAGCTTAGGGGGCAGGGAAAACTATGGCTACACCTTC. The chain combines TRBV11-2 with TRBJ1-2, with D possibly matching TRBD1 (5 bases). Trimming cost V 1 base and J 2 bases, with 11 bases left between them. From germline, CDR1 is SGHAT and CDR2 FQNNGV. The CDR3 runs to 15 residues.

The V call is TRBV5-4, the J call TRBJ2-1; D might be TRBD2 (6 bases). The CDR3 has 16 residues. Germline CDR1 and CDR2: SGHNT and YYREEE (reference sequence). V lost 5 bases, J lost 4 bases, and 19 bases lay in between. CDR3 loop: CASSGWVAANYNEQFF. CDR3 bases: TGTGCCAGCAGTGGGTGGGTAGCGGCGAATTACAATGAGCAGTTCTTC.

The chain uses TRBV5-1 and TRBJ2-7; D ambiguous. CDR1 SGHRS and CDR2 YFSETQ come from the germline V gene. V lost 1 base, J lost 5 bases, and 10 bases lay in between. The CDR3 runs to 13 residues. CDR3 bases: TGCGCCAGCAGCTTGCAAGGGCCCCACGAGCAGTACTTC. Residues: CASSLQGPHEQYF.

The chain combines TRBV28 with TRBJ1-1; 7 bases are a match to TRBD1. This CDR3 has 15 residues. With 3 bases clipped from V and 0 bases from J, the junction kept 4 bases outside the gene matches. Germline V gene data show CDR1 as MDHEN and CDR2 as SYDVKM. CDR3 nucleotides: TGTGCCAGCAGTTTCTCAGGGACAGTGAACACTGAAGCTTTCTTT. Protein sequence: CASSFSGTVNTEAFF.

The J gene is TRBJ1-1, the V gene TRBV10-3, with D possibly being TRBD1 (5 bases). The CDR3 spans 14 residues. V dropped 5 bases and J dropped 3 bases, with 13 bases sitting between them. Germline CDR1 ENHRY, CDR2 SYGVKD. The CDR3 nucleotides are TGTGCCATCAGTCCACAGGTTACGGACACTGAAGCTTTCTTT. Amino acid sequence: CAISPQVTDTEAFF.

The chain employs TRBV23-1 and TRBJ2-3, with 7 bases aligning to TRBD2. TRBV23-1 is sorted into the ORF group, with uncertain function. The V segment lost 2 bases and the J segment 0 bases; nucleotides outside the gene matches: 2. The CDR3 has 15 amino acids. CDR3 coding DNA: TGCGCCAGCAGTCAAAGCGGGACGAGCACAGATACGCAGTATTTT. Translated: CASSQSGTSTDTQYF.